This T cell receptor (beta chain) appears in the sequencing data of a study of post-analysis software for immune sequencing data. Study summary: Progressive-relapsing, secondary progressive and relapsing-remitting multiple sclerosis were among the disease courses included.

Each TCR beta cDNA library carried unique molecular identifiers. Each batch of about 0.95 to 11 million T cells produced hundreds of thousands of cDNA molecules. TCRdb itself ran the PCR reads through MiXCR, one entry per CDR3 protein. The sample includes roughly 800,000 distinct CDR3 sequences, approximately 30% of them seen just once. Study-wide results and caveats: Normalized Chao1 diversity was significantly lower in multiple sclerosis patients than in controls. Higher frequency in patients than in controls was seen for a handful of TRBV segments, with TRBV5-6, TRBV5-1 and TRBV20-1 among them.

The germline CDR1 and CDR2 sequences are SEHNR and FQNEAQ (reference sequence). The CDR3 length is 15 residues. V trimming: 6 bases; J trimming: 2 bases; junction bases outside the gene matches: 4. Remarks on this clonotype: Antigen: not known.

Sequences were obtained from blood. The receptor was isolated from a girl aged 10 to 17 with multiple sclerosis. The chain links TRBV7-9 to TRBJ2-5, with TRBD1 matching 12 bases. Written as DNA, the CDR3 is TGTGCCAGCAGTTGGGACAGGGGGCTGCAAGAGACCCAGTACTTC. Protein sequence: CASSWDRGLQETQYF.